This passage covers 30 T cell receptor beta chains from one sample sequenced in a study of shared clonotypes between healthy human individuals. TCRdb's copy holds only in-frame clones and misses some; the assay was immunoSEQ multiplex PCR. In the table there are approximately 2.5 million clones, 90% to 95% of which are singletons. The sequenced sample was naive CD4+ T cells from PBMCs. Sample subset: CD45RA+ positively selected. The receptors were gathered from a man between 18 and 29 years old in good health. Some clones in this sample may be carry-over from other donors' samples.

The chain joins TRBV2 to TRBJ2-2; D remains ambiguous. The CDR3 runs 12 residues. Germline V gene data show CDR1 as SNHLY and CDR2 as FYNNEI. V lost 3 bases to trimming and J lost 6 bases, with 5 bases between them. In nucleotides, the CDR3 is TGTGCCAGCAGTGACTTTGCCGGGGAGCTGTTTTTT. It specifies CASSDFAGELFF.

V is TRBV10-1 and J is TRBJ2-5, with a possible D match to TRBD2 (6 bases). The germline gives CDR1 WNHNN, CDR2 SYGVQD (reference sequence). The CDR3 totals 14 residues. The V end was cut by 2 bases, the J end by 4 bases, with 11 bases between. The CDR3 region is CASSETPGGETQYF. The CDR3, as DNA: TGCGCCAGCAGTGAGACCCCCGGGGGAGAGACCCAGTACTTC.

The gene calls are TRBV10-3 and TRBJ2-7; 10 nucleotides match TRBD2. The CDR3 consists of 15 residues. Germline assignment: CDR1 ENHRY and CDR2 SYGVKD. After removal of 0 bases from V and 5 bases from J, the junction contained 4 bases not matched to a gene. The CDR3 sequence is CAISESLAGVDEQYF. The DNA of the CDR3 is TGTGCCATCAGTGAGTCGCTAGCGGGAGTTGACGAGCAGTACTTC.

In this sample, this clone turned up a few times. The chain employs TRBV9 and TRBJ1-2, with D possibly being TRBD1 (5 bases). The CDR3 is made up of 14 amino acids. Germline CDR1 SGDLS, CDR2 YYNGEE. V lost 4 bases and J 7 bases, leaving 17 bases between the germline ends. This CDR3 reads CASSPQGGGVGYTF. The CDR3 nucleotides are TGTGCCAGCAGCCCTCAGGGCGGAGGCGTTGGCTACACCTTC.

This chain connects TRBV14 to TRBJ2-7; D gene ambiguous. Germline values: CDR1 SGHDN, CDR2 FVKESK. The CDR3 loop spans 14 amino acids. Trimming removed 3 bases from V and 7 bases from J, with 16 bases in between. DNA for the CDR3: TGTGCCAGCAGCCAGGTCCATGGAAGTCGGGAGCAGTACTTC. Translation: CASSQVHGSREQYF.

The chain combines TRBV11-2 with TRBJ1-2; a possible D gene is TRBD1 (5 bases). Trimming took 5 bases from V and 3 from J, leaving 13 bases between them. CDR1 is SGHAT and CDR2 is FQNNGV in the germline V gene. The CDR3 is made up of 14 amino acids. As DNA, the CDR3 is TGTGCCAGCAGCCCCCGGGGAGGGGACTATGGCTACACCTTC. It encodes CASSPRGGDYGYTF.

The chain carries TRBV21-1 and TRBJ1-4; TRBD1 is the table's D call, not checked against the DNA. TRBV21-1 is given as a pseudogene. CDR3 length: 18 amino acids. CDR3 region: CASSKRFGRMTTNEKLFF. The CDR3 region has the DNA TGTGCCAGCAGCAAACGGTTCGGCAGGATGACAACTAATGAAAAACTGTTTTTT.

The rearrangement uses TRBV19 and TRBJ1-4; D may be TRBD1 (5 bases). The CDR3 sequence is 15 residues long. V was pared by 6 bases and J by 3 bases, with 14 bases between. Germline CDR1 LNHDA, CDR2 SQIVND (reference sequence). The CDR3 protein is CASRGFRAANEKLFF. The CDR3 nucleotides are TGTGCCAGTAGGGGCTTCAGGGCGGCTAATGAAAAACTGTTTTTT.

The gene calls are TRBV5-1 and TRBJ1-1; perhaps TRBD1 as D (6 bases). Germline V CDR1 and CDR2: SGHRS, YFSETQ. The CDR3 covers 14 residues. V lost 3 bases and J lost 6, with 15 bases in between. Here the CDR3 DNA reads TGCGCCAGCAGCTATGACAGGACGGGGGCTGAAGCTTTCTTT. Protein: CASSYDRTGAEAFF.

V and J are TRBV27 and TRBJ1-1; D gene uncertain. V was pared by 6 bases and J by 5 bases, with 25 bases between. Germline V CDR1 and CDR2: MNHEY, SMNVEV (reference sequence). This CDR3 is built from 17 residues. The CDR3 DNA follows: TGTGCCAGCAGCCCGCCCGCGGACCCGACTTTAAGGACTGAAGCTTTCTTT. This gives the protein CASSPPADPTLRTEAFF.

There are a few counts of this clone. The identical CDR3 is also encoded by other nucleotide sequences in the sample. The chain is built from TRBV4-1 and TRBJ1-2, with D hard to call. Germline loops: CDR1 MGHRA, CDR2 YSYEKL. The CDR3 contains 15 residues. V gave up 0 bases and J gave up 4 bases, with 12 bases separating them. The CDR3: CASSQDNRGSYGYTF. The CDR3 coding sequence is TGCGCCAGCAGCCAAGACAACCGGGGAAGCTATGGCTACACCTTC.

This rearrangement joins TRBV9 to TRBJ2-7; 9 nucleotides line up with TRBD1. The CDR3 is made up of 14 amino acids. V gave up 6 bases and J gave up 1 base; unmatched junction bases: 5. Germline lookup yields CDR1 SGDLS and CDR2 YYNGEE. CDR3 region: CASTPTGGSYEQYF. In DNA, the CDR3 is TGTGCCAGCACCCCGACAGGGGGATCCTACGAGCAGTACTTC.

The chain combines TRBV28 with TRBJ2-7; D unresolved. V shed 6 bases and J shed 2 bases, with 14 bases lying between them. This CDR3 spans 14 amino acids. Per germline, CDR1 MDHEN and CDR2 SYDVKM. Here the CDR3 DNA reads TGTGCCAGCAGCCACTCCCGGGCCCCCTACGAGCAGTACTTC. Translated, it gives CASSHSRAPYEQYF.

The chain carries TRBV25-1 and TRBJ2-5; weak D call: TRBD1 (6 bases). The CDR3 sequence is 12 residues long. Trimming removed 6 bases from V and 5 bases from J, with 10 bases in between. The germline V gene encodes CDR1 MGHDK and CDR2 SYGVNS. CDR3 residues: CASRSDSETQYF. For the CDR3, the DNA is TGTGCCAGCAGGTCGGACAGCGAGACCCAGTACTTC. The full variable domain, rest sourced from reference TRBV25-1 and TRBJ2-5, is EADIYQTPRYLVIGTGKKITLECSQTMGHDKMYWYQQDPGMELHLIHYSYGVNSTEKGDLSSESTVSRIRTEHFPLTLESARPSHTSQYLCASRSDSETQYFGPGTRLLVL.

This sequence joins TRBV11-2 and TRBJ2-5, with D maybe TRBD2 (6 bases). Per germline, CDR1 SGHAT and CDR2 FQNNGV. Trimming pared 5 bases from V and 4 bases from J, leaving 11 bases between. The CDR3 is 13 amino acids. CDR3 coding DNA: TGTGCCAGCAGCCTGATGGGGGGAGAGACCCAGTACTTC. Protein sequence: CASSLMGGETQYF.

The chain has TRBV4-3 and TRBJ1-2; D gene unclear. The V end was cut by 3 bases, the J end by 7 bases, with 15 bases between. Germline V gives CDR1 LGHNA, CDR2 YSLEER. There are 14 residues in the CDR3. CDR3 amino acids: CASSQDGRYGGYTF. The CDR3 nucleotides are TGCGCCAGCAGCCAGGACGGGCGGTATGGTGGCTACACCTTC.

Turning to this clone: The sample carries other DNA sequences with the same CDR3. The chain couples TRBV28 to TRBJ2-5; 7 bases line up with TRBD1. V gave up 4 bases and J gave up 1 base; unmatched junction bases: 3. Germline CDR1 is MDHEN and CDR2 is SYDVKM. The CDR3 has 14 residues. CDR3 DNA: TGTGCCAGCAGTTGGGACAGACGCCAAGAGACCCAGTACTTC. Protein product: CASSWDRRQETQYF. Drawing the rest from reference TRBV28 and TRBJ2-5, the complete variable domain is DVKVTQSSRYLVKRTGEKVFLECVQDMDHENMFWYRQDPGLGLRLIYFSYDVKMKEKGDIPEGYSVSREKKERFSLILESASTNQTSMYLCASSWDRRQETQYFGPGTRLLVL.

This chain uses TRBV5-1 with TRBJ2-1; 9 bases are a match to TRBD1. The CDR3 has 15 amino acids. In germline, CDR1 is SGHRS, CDR2 YFSETQ. Trimming removed 0 bases from V and 7 bases from J; junction bases left unmatched: 5. CDR3 sequence reads: CASSLAETGGNEQFF. The DNA for the CDR3 is TGCGCCAGCAGCTTGGCCGAGACAGGGGGAAATGAGCAGTTCTTC.

Comments on this clone: Other DNA variants within this sample encode the same CDR3. The CDR3 bases are TGCGCCAGCAGCTTTGAGGGCGCTAACTATGGCTACACCTTC. Its protein is CASSFEGANYGYTF. The chain employs TRBV5-1 and TRBJ1-2; no clear D. Germline V gives CDR1 SGHRS, CDR2 YFSETQ. V lost 2 bases and J 0 bases, leaving 8 bases between the germline ends. The CDR3 covers 14 residues.

CDR3 protein: CASSPRTGGSETQYF. The CDR3 DNA sequence: TGTGCCAGCTCACCTAGGACAGGGGGCAGTGAGACCCAGTACTTC. The chain uses TRBV18 and TRBJ2-5, with 11 bases fitting TRBD1. Germline V gene sequence: CDR1 KGHSH, CDR2 LQKENI. V was clipped by 3 bases and J by 5 bases; unmatched bases: 5. This CDR3 region has 15 residues. Looking up the rest from reference TRBV18 and TRBJ2-5 gives the full variable domain: NAGVMQNPRHLVRRRGQEARLRCSPMKGHSHVYWYRQLPEEGLKFMVYLQKENIIDESGMPKERFSAEFPKEGPSILRIQQVVRGDSAAYFCASSPRTGGSETQYFGPGTRLLVL.

The chain has TRBV6-5 and TRBJ1-2; no clear D gene. The germline V gene has CDR1 MNHEY and CDR2 SVGAGI. The CDR3 has 16 residues. V lost 2 bases to trimming and J lost 8 bases, with 21 bases between them. As DNA, the CDR3 is TGTGCCAGCAGTTACCTTAGTAGGACGGGTAAAGAAGGCTACACCTTC. It yields the protein CASSYLSRTGKEGYTF.

Points on this clone: Other DNA sequences in the sample encode the same CDR3. The gene calls are TRBV5-1 and TRBJ2-7, with 7 positions matching TRBD2. Trimming at V came to 2 bases and at J to 0 bases, leaving 5 bases not matched to a gene. The germline gives CDR1 SGHRS, CDR2 YFSETQ. This CDR3 is 15 amino acids long. CDR3 protein: CASSLVASGSYEQYF. The DNA of the CDR3 is TGCGCCAGCAGCTTAGTCGCTAGCGGCTCCTACGAGCAGTACTTC.

V is TRBV5-6 and J is TRBJ1-2, with D possibly TRBD1 on 6 matching bases. The CDR3 is made up of 12 amino acids. Deletions cut 4 bases from V and 8 bases from J, with 12 bases between. Germline CDR1 SGHDT, CDR2 YYEEEE. The CDR3 sequence is CASSPPGHGYTF. The CDR3 nucleotides are TGTGCCAGCAGCCCACCGGGACACGGCTACACCTTC.

The V gene is TRBV5-1, the J gene TRBJ2-5; 10 bases align to TRBD1. Germline V gene lookup returns CDR1 SGHRS and CDR2 YFSETQ. Losses at the gene ends were 7 bases for V and 3 bases for J; bases not matched to a gene: 3. The CDR3 runs 13 residues. Here the CDR3 reads CASSGQGEETQYF. CDR3 sequence (DNA): TGCGCCAGCTCCGGACAGGGGGAAGAGACCCAGTACTTC.

This clone occurred a few times. The chain combines TRBV6-6 with TRBJ1-2; D uncertain. The CDR3 is 15 amino acids. CDR1 is MNHNY, CDR2 SVGAGI, per germline (reference sequence). The V end was cut by 4 bases, the J end by 0 bases, with 12 bases between. The CDR3 nucleotides read TGTGCCAGCAGTTCCCCCTCGTCTGCTAACTATGGCTACACCTTC. The encoded protein is CASSSPSSANYGYTF.

V gene TRBV7-9 combines with J gene TRBJ1-1, with D possibly being TRBD1 (6 bases). Trimming removed 4 bases at V and 6 bases at J, with 9 bases between. CDR3 size: 12 residues. Germline CDR1 SEHNR, CDR2 FQNEAQ (reference sequence). The CDR3 is CASSYRVAEAFF. The CDR3 nucleotides read TGTGCCAGCAGCTACAGGGTGGCTGAAGCTTTCTTT. Combining the CDR3 with reference TRBV7-9 and TRBJ1-1 gives the whole variable domain DTGVSQNPRHKITKRGQNVTFRCDPISEHNRLYWYRQTLGQGPEFLTYFQNEAQLEKSRLLSDRFSAERPKGSFSTLEIQRTEQGDSAMYLCASSYRVAEAFFGQGTRLTVV.

The chain couples TRBV9 to TRBJ1-3; D not certain. V lost 0 bases to trimming and J lost 5 bases, with 9 bases between them. CDR1 is SGDLS and CDR2 is YYNGEE in the germline V gene. CDR3 length: 14 residues. This CDR3 reads CASSVGSERNTIYF. In nucleotides, the CDR3 is TGTGCCAGCAGCGTAGGTTCCGAACGAAACACCATATATTTT.

The chain links TRBV14 to TRBJ1-1, with 8 bases aligning to TRBD1. V trimming: 5 bases; J trimming: 1 base; junction bases outside the gene matches: 9. Germline V lookup: CDR1 SGHDN, CDR2 FVKESK. The CDR3 runs 16 residues. The CDR3 sequence: CASSFRTGRANTEAFF. For the CDR3, the DNA is TGTGCCAGCAGCTTCAGGACAGGGCGGGCGAACACTGAAGCTTTCTTT. Supplemented by reference TRBV14 and TRBJ1-1, the full variable domain reads EAGVTQFPSHSVIEKGQTVTLRCDPISGHDNLYWYRRVMGKEIKFLLHFVKESKQDESGMPNNRFLAERTGGTYSTLKVQPAELEDSGVYFCASSFRTGRANTEAFFGQGTRLTVV.

The J gene is TRBJ2-1, the V gene TRBV11-2; D tentatively fits TRBD1 or TRBD2 (6 bases each). V lost 6 bases to trimming and J lost 8 bases, with 26 bases between them. CDR1 and CDR2 (germline): SGHAT, FQNNGV. This CDR3 spans 17 amino acids. CDR3 region: CASRGFHEGGFVDEQFF. Written as DNA, the CDR3 is TGTGCCAGCAGGGGCTTTCACGAGGGGGGATTCGTGGATGAGCAGTTCTTC. Together with reference TRBV11-2 and TRBJ2-1, the CDR3 gives the full variable domain: EAGVAQSPRYKIIEKRQSVAFWCNPISGHATLYWYQQILGQGPKLLIQFQNNGVVDDSQLPKDRFSAERLKGVDSTLKIQPAKLEDSAVYLCASRGFHEGGFVDEQFFGPGTRLTVL.

This rearrangement joins TRBV5-1 to TRBJ2-3; no clear D gene. The ends were cut back, 3 bases at V and 2 bases at J, with 13 bases in the middle. Germline V gives CDR1 SGHRS, CDR2 YFSETQ. This CDR3 is 15 amino acids long. The CDR3 region has the DNA TGCGCCAGCAGCTCCGGTGGGTACCACACAGATACGCAGTATTTT. Translation gives CASSSGGYHTDTQYF.